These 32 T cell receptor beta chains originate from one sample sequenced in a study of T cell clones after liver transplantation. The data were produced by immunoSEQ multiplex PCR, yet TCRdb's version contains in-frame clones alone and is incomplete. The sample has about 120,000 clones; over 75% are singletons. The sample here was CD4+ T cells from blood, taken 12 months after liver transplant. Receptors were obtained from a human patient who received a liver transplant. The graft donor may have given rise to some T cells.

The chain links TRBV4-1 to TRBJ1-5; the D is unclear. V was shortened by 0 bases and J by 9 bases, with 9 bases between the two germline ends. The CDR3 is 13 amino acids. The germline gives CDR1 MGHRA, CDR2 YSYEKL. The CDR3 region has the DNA TGCGCCAGCAGCCAAGAGGCAGAACTGCCCCAGCATTTT. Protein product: CASSQEAELPQHF.

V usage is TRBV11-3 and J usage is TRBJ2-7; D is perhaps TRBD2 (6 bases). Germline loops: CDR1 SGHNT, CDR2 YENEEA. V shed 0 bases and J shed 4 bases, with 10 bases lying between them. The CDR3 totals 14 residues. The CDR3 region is CASSLEGGGYEQYF. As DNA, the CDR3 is TGTGCCAGCAGCTTAGAGGGGGGTGGATACGAGCAGTACTTC.

The CDR3 reads CASSSLQSEQFF. DNA for the CDR3: TGTGCCAGCAGTAGCCTTCAATCGGAGCAGTTCTTC. This chain links TRBV27 with TRBJ2-1; D gene uncertain. Germline CDR1 and CDR2: MNHEY and SMNVEV (reference sequence). V dropped 5 bases and J dropped 10 bases, with 12 bases sitting between them. This CDR3 has 12 amino acids.

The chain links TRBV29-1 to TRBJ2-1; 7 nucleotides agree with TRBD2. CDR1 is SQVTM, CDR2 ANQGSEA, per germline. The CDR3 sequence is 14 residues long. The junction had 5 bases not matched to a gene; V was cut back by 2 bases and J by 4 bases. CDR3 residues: CSVERGRGYNEQFF. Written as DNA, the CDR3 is TGCAGCGTTGAACGGGGGAGGGGTTACAATGAGCAGTTCTTC.

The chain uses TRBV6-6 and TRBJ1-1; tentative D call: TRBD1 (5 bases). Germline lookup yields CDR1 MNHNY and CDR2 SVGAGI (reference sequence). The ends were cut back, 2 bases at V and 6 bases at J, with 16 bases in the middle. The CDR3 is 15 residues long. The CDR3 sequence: CASSYPTGSAAEAFF. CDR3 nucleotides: TGTGCCAGCAGTTACCCAACAGGAAGTGCCGCTGAAGCTTTCTTT.

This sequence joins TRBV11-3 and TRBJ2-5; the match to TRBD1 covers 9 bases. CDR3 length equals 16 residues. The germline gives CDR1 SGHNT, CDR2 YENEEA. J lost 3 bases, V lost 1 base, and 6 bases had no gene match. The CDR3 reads CASSLGPRQGEETQYF. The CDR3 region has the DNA TGTGCCAGCAGCTTAGGCCCCCGACAGGGGGAAGAGACCCAGTACTTC.

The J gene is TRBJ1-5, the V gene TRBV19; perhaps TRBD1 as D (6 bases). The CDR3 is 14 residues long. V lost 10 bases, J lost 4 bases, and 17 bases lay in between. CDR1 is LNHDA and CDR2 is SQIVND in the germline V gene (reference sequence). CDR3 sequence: CATKGGRGNQPQHF. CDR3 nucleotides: TGTGCCACTAAGGGGGGAAGGGGTAATCAGCCCCAGCATTTT.

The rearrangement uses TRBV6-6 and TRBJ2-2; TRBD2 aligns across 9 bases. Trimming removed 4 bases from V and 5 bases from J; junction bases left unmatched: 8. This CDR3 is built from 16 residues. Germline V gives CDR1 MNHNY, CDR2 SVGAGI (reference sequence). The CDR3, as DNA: TGTGCCAGCAGTTCCCGACTAGCGGAAAAGACCGGGGAGCTGTTTTTT. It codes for CASSSRLAEKTGELFF.

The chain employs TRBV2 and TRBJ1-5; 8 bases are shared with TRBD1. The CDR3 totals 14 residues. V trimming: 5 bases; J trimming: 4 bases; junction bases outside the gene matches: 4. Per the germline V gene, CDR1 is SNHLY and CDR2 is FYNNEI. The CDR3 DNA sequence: TGTGCCAGCAGTCGGACAGGGAGGAATCAGCCCCAGCATTTT. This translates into CASSRTGRNQPQHF.

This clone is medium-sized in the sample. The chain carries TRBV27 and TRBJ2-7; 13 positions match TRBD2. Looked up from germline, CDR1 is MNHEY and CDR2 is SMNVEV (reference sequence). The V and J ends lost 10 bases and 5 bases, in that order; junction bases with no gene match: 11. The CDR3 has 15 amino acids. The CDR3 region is CATGRGLAGLDEQYF. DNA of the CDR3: TGTGCCACCGGAAGGGGACTAGCGGGACTAGACGAGCAGTACTTC.

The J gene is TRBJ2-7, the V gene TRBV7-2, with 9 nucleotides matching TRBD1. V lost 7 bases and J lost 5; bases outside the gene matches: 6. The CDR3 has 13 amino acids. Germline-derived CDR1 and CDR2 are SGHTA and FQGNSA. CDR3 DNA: TGTGCCAGCACTCCGGGACAGGGTGACGAGCAGTACTTC. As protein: CASTPGQGDEQYF.

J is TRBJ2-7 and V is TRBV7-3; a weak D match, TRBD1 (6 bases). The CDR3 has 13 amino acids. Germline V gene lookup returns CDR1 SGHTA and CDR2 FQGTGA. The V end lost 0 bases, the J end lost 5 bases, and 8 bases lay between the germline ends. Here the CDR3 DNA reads TGTGCCAGCAGCTTAACAGGGGGTAACGAGCAGTACTTC. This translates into CASSLTGGNEQYF.

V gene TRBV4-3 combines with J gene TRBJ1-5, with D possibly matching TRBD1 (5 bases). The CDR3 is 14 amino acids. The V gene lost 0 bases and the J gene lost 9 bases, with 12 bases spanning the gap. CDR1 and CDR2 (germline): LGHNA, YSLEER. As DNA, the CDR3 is TGCGCCAGCAGCCAAGATGCGGGGGGTTGGCCCCAGCATTTT. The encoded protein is CASSQDAGGWPQHF.

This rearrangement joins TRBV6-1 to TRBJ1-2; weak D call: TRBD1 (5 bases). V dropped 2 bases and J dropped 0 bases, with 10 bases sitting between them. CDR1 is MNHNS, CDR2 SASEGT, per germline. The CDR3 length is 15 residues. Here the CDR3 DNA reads TGTGCCAGCAGTGAATGGACACCAGCTAACTATGGCTACACCTTC. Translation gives CASSEWTPANYGYTF.

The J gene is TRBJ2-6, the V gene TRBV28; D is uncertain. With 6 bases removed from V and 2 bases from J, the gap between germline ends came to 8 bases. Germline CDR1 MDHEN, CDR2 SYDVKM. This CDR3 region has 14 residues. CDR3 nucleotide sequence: TGTGCCAGCAGGACAATCGCTGGGGCCAACGTCCTGACTTTC. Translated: CASRTIAGANVLTF.

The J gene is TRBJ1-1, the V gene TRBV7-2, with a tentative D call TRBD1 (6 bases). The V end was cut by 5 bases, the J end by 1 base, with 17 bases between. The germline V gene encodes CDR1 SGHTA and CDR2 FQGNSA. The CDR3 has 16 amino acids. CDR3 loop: CASSVAAGAANTEAFF. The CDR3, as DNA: TGTGCCAGCAGCGTCGCCGCAGGGGCCGCGAACACTGAAGCTTTCTTT.

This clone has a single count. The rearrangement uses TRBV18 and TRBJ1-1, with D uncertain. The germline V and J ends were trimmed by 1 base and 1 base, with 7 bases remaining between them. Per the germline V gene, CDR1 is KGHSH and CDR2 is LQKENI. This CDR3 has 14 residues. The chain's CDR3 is CASSPLSGNTEAFF. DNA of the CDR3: TGTGCCAGCTCACCACTATCTGGGAACACTGAAGCTTTCTTT. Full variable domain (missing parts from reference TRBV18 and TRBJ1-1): NAGVMQNPRHLVRRRGQEARLRCSPMKGHSHVYWYRQLPEEGLKFMVYLQKENIIDESGMPKERFSAEFPKEGPSILRIQQVVRGDSAAYFCASSPLSGNTEAFFGQGTRLTVV.

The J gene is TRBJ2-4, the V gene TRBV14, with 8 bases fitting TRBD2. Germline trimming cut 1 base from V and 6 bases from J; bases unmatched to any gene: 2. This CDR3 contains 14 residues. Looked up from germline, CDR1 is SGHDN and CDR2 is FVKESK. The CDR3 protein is CASSQAGGGNIQYF. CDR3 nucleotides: TGTGCCAGCAGCCAAGCCGGGGGGGGAAACATTCAGTACTTC. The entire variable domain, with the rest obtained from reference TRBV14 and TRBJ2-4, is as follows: EAGVTQFPSHSVIEKGQTVTLRCDPISGHDNLYWYRRVMGKEIKFLLHFVKESKQDESGMPNNRFLAERTGGTYSTLKVQPAELEDSGVYFCASSQAGGGNIQYFGAGTRLSVL.

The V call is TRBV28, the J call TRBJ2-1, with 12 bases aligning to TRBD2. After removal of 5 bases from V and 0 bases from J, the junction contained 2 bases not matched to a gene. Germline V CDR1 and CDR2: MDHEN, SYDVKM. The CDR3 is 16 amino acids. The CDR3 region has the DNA TGTGCCAGCAGTGGACTAGCGGGGAACTCCTACAATGAGCAGTTCTTC. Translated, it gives CASSGLAGNSYNEQFF. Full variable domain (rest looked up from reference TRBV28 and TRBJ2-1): DVKVTQSSRYLVKRTGEKVFLECVQDMDHENMFWYRQDPGLGLRLIYFSYDVKMKEKGDIPEGYSVSREKKERFSLILESASTNQTSMYLCASSGLAGNSYNEQFFGPGTRLTVL.

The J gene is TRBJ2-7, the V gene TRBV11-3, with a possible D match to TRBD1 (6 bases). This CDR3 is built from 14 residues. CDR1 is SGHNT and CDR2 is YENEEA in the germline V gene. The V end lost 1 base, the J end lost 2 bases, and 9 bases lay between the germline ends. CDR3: CASSLGRGTYEQYF. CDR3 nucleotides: TGTGCCAGCAGCTTAGGCAGGGGAACCTACGAGCAGTACTTC. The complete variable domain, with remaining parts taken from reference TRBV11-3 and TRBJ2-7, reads EAGVVQSPRYKIIEKKQPVAFWCNPISGHNTLYWYLQNLGQGPELLIRYENEEAVDDSQLPKDRFSAERLKGVDSTLKIQPAELGDSAVYLCASSLGRGTYEQYFGPGTRLTVT.

The CDR3 DNA sequence: TGTGCCAGCAGCTTCCTACCGGTTTTCGGCGGGAGGTCAACGAGGGAGCAGTTCTTC. It encodes CASSFLPVFGGRSTREQFF. The rearrangement joins TRBV7-9 to TRBJ2-1; 8 nucleotides line up with TRBD2. There are 19 residues in the CDR3. Germline loops: CDR1 SEHNR, CDR2 FQNEAQ (reference sequence). After removal of 3 bases from V and 10 bases from J, the junction contained 23 bases not matched to a gene.

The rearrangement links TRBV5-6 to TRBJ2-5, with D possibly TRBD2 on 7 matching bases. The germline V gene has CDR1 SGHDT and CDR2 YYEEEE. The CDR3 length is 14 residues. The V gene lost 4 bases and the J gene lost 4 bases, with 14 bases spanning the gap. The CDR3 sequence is CASSRGGTRETQYF. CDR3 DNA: TGTGCCAGCAGCCGGGGAGGGACAAGAGAGACCCAGTACTTC.

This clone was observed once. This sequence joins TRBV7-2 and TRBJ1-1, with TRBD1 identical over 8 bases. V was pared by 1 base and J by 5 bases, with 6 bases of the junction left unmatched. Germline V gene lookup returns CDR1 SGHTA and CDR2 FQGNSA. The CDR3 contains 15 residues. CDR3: CASSLGGQGGTEAFF. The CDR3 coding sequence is TGTGCCAGCAGCTTAGGCGGACAGGGTGGGACTGAAGCTTTCTTT.

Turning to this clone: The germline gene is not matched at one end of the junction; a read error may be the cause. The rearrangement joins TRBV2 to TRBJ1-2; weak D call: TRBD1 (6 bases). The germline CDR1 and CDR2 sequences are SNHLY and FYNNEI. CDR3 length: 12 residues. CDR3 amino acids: CASSGRLGTPDF. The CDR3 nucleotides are TGTGCCAGCAGTGGACGTTTAGGGACACCGGACTTC.

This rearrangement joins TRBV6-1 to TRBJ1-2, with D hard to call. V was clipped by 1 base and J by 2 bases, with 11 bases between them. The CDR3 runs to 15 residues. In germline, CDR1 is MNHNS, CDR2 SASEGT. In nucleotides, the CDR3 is TGTGCCAGCAGTGAAGTGAGGGAGACGAACTATGGCTACACCTTC. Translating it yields CASSEVRETNYGYTF.

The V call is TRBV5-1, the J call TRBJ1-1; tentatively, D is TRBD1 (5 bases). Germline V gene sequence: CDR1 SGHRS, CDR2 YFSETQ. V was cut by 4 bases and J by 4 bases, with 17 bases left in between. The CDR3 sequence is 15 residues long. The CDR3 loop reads CASSPPGTPGTEAFF. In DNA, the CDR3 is TGCGCCAGCAGCCCCCCCGGGACGCCGGGCACTGAAGCTTTCTTT.

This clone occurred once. CDR3 nucleotides: TGTGCCAGCTCACTGGCGGAGGGCCGTCAAGTCATCCAGTTCTTC. It specifies CASSLAEGRQVIQFF. This rearrangement joins TRBV18 to TRBJ2-1; D perhaps matches TRBD2 (6 bases). Looked up from germline, CDR1 is KGHSH and CDR2 is LQKENI. The CDR3 extends over 15 amino acids. The ends were cut back, 4 bases at V and 13 bases at J, with 23 bases in the middle. The whole variable domain, remainder taken from reference TRBV18 and TRBJ2-1, is NAGVMQNPRHLVRRRGQEARLRCSPMKGHSHVYWYRQLPEEGLKFMVYLQKENIIDESGMPKERFSAEFPKEGPSILRIQQVVRGDSAAYFCASSLAEGRQVIQFFGPGTRLTVL.

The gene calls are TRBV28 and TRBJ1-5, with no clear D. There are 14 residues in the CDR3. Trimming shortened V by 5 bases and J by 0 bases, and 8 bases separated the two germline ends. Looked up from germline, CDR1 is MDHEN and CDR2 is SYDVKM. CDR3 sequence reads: CASSISYSNQPQHF. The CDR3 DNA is TGTGCCAGCAGTATCTCCTATAGCAATCAGCCCCAGCATTTT.

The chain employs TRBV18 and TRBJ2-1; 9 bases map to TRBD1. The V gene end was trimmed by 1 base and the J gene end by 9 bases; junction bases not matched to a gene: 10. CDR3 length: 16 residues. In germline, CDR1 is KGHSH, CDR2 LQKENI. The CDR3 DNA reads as TGTGCCAGCTCACCACGAGGGACAGGGCAGAGGGGTGAGCAGTTCTTC. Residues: CASSPRGTGQRGEQFF.

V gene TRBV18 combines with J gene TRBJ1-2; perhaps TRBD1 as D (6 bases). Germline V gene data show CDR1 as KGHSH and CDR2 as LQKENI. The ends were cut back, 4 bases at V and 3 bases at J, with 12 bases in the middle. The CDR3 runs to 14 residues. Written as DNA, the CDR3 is TGTGCCAGCTCACGGCTAGAGGGGGACTATGGCTACACCTTC. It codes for CASSRLEGDYGYTF.

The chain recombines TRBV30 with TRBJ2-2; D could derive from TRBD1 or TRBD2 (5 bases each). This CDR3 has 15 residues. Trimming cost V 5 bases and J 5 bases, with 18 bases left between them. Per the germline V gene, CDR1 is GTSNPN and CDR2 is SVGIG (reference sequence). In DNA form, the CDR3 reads TGTGCCTGGTATCTGAAAAGTTGGGGGACCGGGGAGCTGTTTTTT. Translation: CAWYLKSWGTGELFF.

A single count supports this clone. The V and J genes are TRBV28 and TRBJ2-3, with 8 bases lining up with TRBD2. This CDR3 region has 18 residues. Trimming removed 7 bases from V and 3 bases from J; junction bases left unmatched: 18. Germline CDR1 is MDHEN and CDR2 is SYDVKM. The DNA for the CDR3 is TGTGCCAGCACAACCGCTGGGGGGGCGGGAGGAAATACAGATACGCAGTATTTT. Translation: CASTTAGGAGGNTDTQYF.